These T cell receptor beta chains were read from a single sample in a study of blood T cell repertoires in COVID-19. This table comes from immunoSEQ multiplex PCR, and its TCRdb copy is limited to in-frame clones, with some not included. Of approximately 310,000 clones listed, 80% to 90% are singletons. Material: peripheral blood. These receptors were taken from a woman aged 45-65 years who had recovered from COVID-19. Both conserved end residues are part of each CDR3. The D gene is left open where the match is weak. Some rows mark clone size as missing; the rest say once, few, many or name a class of expanded clone.

clone_size,j_call,d_call,v_call,cdr3_aa,cdr3_nt
few,TRBJ2-3,.,TRBV9,CASKNQRESTESTDTQYF,TGTGCCAGCAAAAACCAGAGGGAGTCGACCGAAAGCACAGATACGCAGTATTTT
.,TRBJ2-5,.,TRBV7-9,CASSLDPPGTQYF,TGTGCCAGCAGCCTCGACCCTCCGGGGACCCAGTACTTC
.,TRBJ2-1,TRBD2,TRBV7-6,CASSLDTSGGYNEQFF,TGTGCCAGCAGCTTAGATACTAGCGGGGGATACAATGAGCAGTTCTTC
.,TRBJ1-4,.,TRBV23-1,CASSHPPGGAVEKLFF,TGCGCCAGCAGTCATCCGCCGGGGGGGGCTGTTGAAAAACTGTTTTTT
.,TRBJ2-7,.,TRBV18,CASSPRGFNYEQYF,TGTGCCAGCTCACCAAGGGGCTTTAACTACGAGCAGTACTTC
.,TRBJ1-2,.,TRBV19,CASSPGPYYGYTF,TGTGCCAGTAGTCCCGGTCCGTACTATGGCTACACCTTC
.,TRBJ2-7,TRBD1,TRBV28,CASSFRQGRNEQYF,TGTGCCAGCAGTTTCCGACAGGGACGTAACGAGCAGTACTTC
.,TRBJ1-3,TRBD1,TRBV5-1,CASSRSGQEPGNTIYF,TGCGCCAGCAGCCGCTCGGGACAGGAGCCTGGAAACACCATATATTTT
.,TRBJ2-7,.,TRBV12-3/TRBV12-4,CASSFSGDEQYF,TGTGCCAGCAGTTTTTCAGGGGACGAGCAGTACTTC
.,TRBJ2-2,TRBD2,TRBV5-1,CASSSGTSGTGELFF,TGCGCCAGCAGCTCCGGGACTAGCGGGACCGGGGAGCTGTTTTTT
.,TRBJ2-1,TRBD2,TRBV28,CASTLYGGRAYNEQFF,TGTGCCAGCACCCTATATGGGGGGAGGGCCTACAATGAGCAGTTCTTC
.,TRBJ2-1,.,TRBV29-1,CSVVGQTYNEQFF,TGCAGCGTTGTAGGACAGACATACAATGAGCAGTTCTTC
.,TRBJ1-5,TRBD1,TRBV2,CASSDRTGGNQPQHF,TGTGCCAGCAGTGATCGTACAGGGGGCAATCAGCCCCAGCATTTT
.,TRBJ1-2,TRBD1,TRBV18,CASSVDRGYGYTF,TGTGCCAGCTCGGTGGACAGGGGCTATGGCTACACCTTC
.,TRBJ1-2,TRBD1,TRBV5-4,CASSPRTGEGYGYTF,TGTGCCAGCAGCCCTCGGACAGGGGAGGGGTATGGCTACACCTTC
.,TRBJ2-3,.,TRBV5-6,CASSRKRRDTQYF,TGTGCCAGCAGCCGAAAGCGACGAGATACGCAGTATTTT
.,TRBJ1-1,.,TRBV7-3,CASSLNAVGTEAFF,TGTGCCAGCAGCTTAAACGCGGTTGGGACTGAAGCTTTCTTT
.,TRBJ1-5,TRBD1,TRBV3-1/TRBV3-2,CASSQTGGRQPQHF,TGTGCCAGCAGCCAGACAGGGGGACGTCAGCCCCAGCATTTT
.,TRBJ2-7,TRBD2,TRBV7-2,CASRGLAGSYEQYF,TGTGCCAGCAGAGGACTAGCGGGATCTTACGAGCAGTACTTC
.,TRBJ1-6,.,TRBV4-1,CASSPPGTATSPLHF,TGCGCCAGCAGCCCCCCAGGCACAGCTACTTCACCCCTCCACTTT
.,TRBJ1-6,TRBD1,TRBV6-5,CASSVGQTNSPLHF,TGTGCCAGCAGCGTGGGACAGACAAATTCACCCCTCCACTTT
.,TRBJ2-5,TRBD2,TRBV5-1,CASSLADMLAGETQYF,TGCGCCAGCAGCTTGGCCGACATGTTAGCGGGAGAGACCCAGTACTTC
.,TRBJ2-2,.,TRBV6-5,CASSYRGTGELFF,TGTGCCAGCAGTTACAGGGGCACCGGGGAGCTGTTTTTT
few,TRBJ1-4,TRBD1,TRBV28,CASSLGQGAGEKLFF,TGTGCCAGCAGTTTAGGACAGGGGGCAGGTGAAAAACTGTTTTTT
.,TRBJ2-7,TRBD2,TRBV9,CASTPTSGGTYEEQYF,TGTGCCAGCACCCCGACTAGCGGGGGTACCTACGAAGAGCAGTACTTC
.,TRBJ2-7,TRBD1,TRBV3-1/TRBV3-2,CASSQDRWDRGCEQYF,TGTGCCAGCAGCCAAGATCGGTGGGACAGGGGTTGCGAGCAGTACTTC
.,TRBJ2-7,.,TRBV27,CASSLYYRYEQYF,TGTGCCAGCAGTTTATACTACCGTTACGAGCAGTACTTC
.,TRBJ1-6,TRBD1,TRBV7-2,CASSGTGERSPLHF,TGTGCCAGCAGCGGGACAGGGGAAAGATCACCCCTCCACTTT
.,TRBJ2-7,TRBD1,TRBV28,CATDRDRGLYEQYF,TGTGCCACCGACCGGGACAGGGGGCTATACGAGCAGTACTTC
.,TRBJ2-2,.,TRBV11-2,CASSLRDSSITGELFF,TGTGCCAGCAGCTTACGGGATAGTAGCATCACCGGGGAGCTGTTTTTT
.,TRBJ2-1,TRBD1,TRBV6-5,CASKPGTGPYNEQFF,TGTGCCAGCAAACCCGGGACAGGCCCCTACAATGAGCAGTTCTTC
.,TRBJ1-6,TRBD1,TRBV27,CASSLQGYNSPLHF,TGTGCCAGCAGTCTACAGGGGTATAATTCACCCCTCCACTTT
once,TRBJ1-1,TRBD1,TRBV12-3/TRBV12-4,CASSPDGTGEAFF,TGTGCCAGCAGTCCCGACGGGACAGGGGAAGCTTTCTTT
.,TRBJ2-3,.,TRBV5-6,CASSLVSSATDTQYF,TGTGCCAGCAGCTTAGTTAGTAGCGCCACAGATACGCAGTATTTT
.,TRBJ1-3,.,TRBV28,CASSQGNTIYF,TGTGCCAGCAGTCAAGGAAACACCATATATTTT
.,TRBJ1-4,.,TRBV28,CASSFPGEGEKLFF,TGTGCCAGCAGTTTTCCCGGGGAGGGGGAAAAACTGTTTTTT
.,TRBJ2-1,TRBD1,TRBV6-5,CASSYSTGQGKGEQFF,TGTGCCAGCAGTTACTCGACCGGACAGGGGAAAGGTGAGCAGTTCTTC
once,TRBJ2-5,.,TRBV19,CATRGGETQYF,TGTGCCACTAGAGGGGGTGAGACCCAGTACTTC
.,TRBJ1-6,TRBD1,TRBV4-1,CASSRDRANSPLHF,TGCGCCAGCAGCCGAGACAGGGCGAATTCACCCCTCCACTTT
.,TRBJ2-3,TRBD1,TRBV30,CAWGSLSTGLDTQYF,TGTGCCTGGGGATCTCTTTCGACAGGGCTCGATACGCAGTATTTT
.,TRBJ1-2,TRBD1,TRBV6-5,CASSLLTGGGHGYTF,TGTGCCAGCAGCCTATTGACAGGGGGCGGGCACGGCTACACCTTC
.,TRBJ2-1,TRBD1,TRBV5-5,CASSLWDRGGEQFF,TGTGCCAGCAGCTTGTGGGACAGGGGAGGTGAGCAGTTCTTC
.,TRBJ1-1,.,TRBV7-2,CASSLSYGLNTEAFF,TGTGCCAGCAGCTTATCTTACGGACTAAACACTGAAGCTTTCTTT
.,TRBJ2-7,.,TRBV7-9,CASSLVGEQYF,TGTGCCAGCAGCTTAGTCGGCGAGCAGTACTTC
.,TRBJ1-2,.,TRBV28,CASSEGRFGYTF,TGTGCCAGCAGCGAGGGGAGGTTTGGCTACACCTTC
.,TRBJ2-3,.,TRBV9,CASSPRPRGSDTQYF,TGTGCCAGCAGTCCGCGCCCCCGGGGATCAGATACGCAGTATTTT
.,TRBJ2-7,.,TRBV4-2,CASSQERSAGSYEQYF,TGTGCCAGCAGCCAAGAGAGGTCGGCTGGGTCGTACGAGCAGTACTTC
.,TRBJ2-3,.,TRBV15,CATSRVGVRADTQYF,TGTGCCACCAGCAGAGTCGGGGTGAGGGCAGATACGCAGTATTTT